This T cell receptor beta chain originates from a study of blood T cell repertoires in COVID-19. Germline V gene data show CDR1 as SGDLS and CDR2 as YYNGEE. The CDR3 loop spans 15 amino acids. V lost 4 bases to trimming and J lost 4 bases, with 14 bases between them. The authors' processing: Scientists estimated how many nucleated cells there were by amplifying reference gene primers. Sequencing was performed with immunoSEQ multiplex PCR; in TCRdb, only in-frame clones are kept and a portion is missing. The V and J calls and the clone size are those of that table, but D and trimming were determined from the DNA. The profile covers 70,000 to 90,000 clones, with about 82% appearing a single time and 9.6% taken by the ten largest.

Sequences were obtained from peripheral blood. This receptor was taken from a man aged 50 to 60 with COVID-19, enrolled during active disease. The chain couples TRBV9 to TRBJ2-2; D is unclear. The CDR3 DNA reads as TGTGCCAGCAGCCCTAGTAAGGAACCCACCGGGGAGCTGTTTTTT. The encoded protein is CASSPSKEPTGELFF.